This is a list of T cell receptor beta chains from one sample in a study of cytomegalovirus exposure and HLA in healthy donors. Using immunoSEQ multiplex PCR, the repertoire was profiled, and TCRdb retains in-frame clones only, with some absent. The table lists 70,000 to 100,000 clones. Material: PBMCs. The receptors come from a man between 18 and 35 years old in good health and CMV-seropositive. Each CDR3 is given with its conserved first and last residue. A D gene is named only where the DNA matches it firmly.

V gene: TRBV5-1; D gene: TRBD2; J gene: TRBJ2-5; CDR3 protein: CASSLVLAGARGIRVETQYF; CDR3 DNA: TGCGCCAGCAGCTTGGTTTTAGCGGGAGCCCGTGGCATAAGGGTAGAGACCCAGTACTTC
V gene: TRBV28; D gene: TRBD1; J gene: TRBJ1-2; CDR3 protein: CASSPELQGSGYTF; CDR3 DNA: TGTGCCAGCAGTCCGGAGCTACAGGGGTCTGGCTACACCTTC
V gene: TRBV25-1; D gene: TRBD1; J gene: TRBJ2-7; CDR3 protein: CASIGDSVAYEQYF; CDR3 DNA: TGTGCCAGCATAGGGGACAGCGTAGCCTACGAGCAGTACTTC
V gene: TRBV28; D gene: NA; J gene: TRBJ2-1; CDR3 protein: CASSTRTGKNEQFF; CDR3 DNA: TGTGCCAGCAGTACCAGAACAGGGAAGAATGAGCAGTTCTTC
V gene: TRBV27; D gene: NA; J gene: TRBJ2-1; CDR3 protein: CASEARVGEQFF; CDR3 DNA: TGTGCCAGCGAGGCCCGTGTGGGTGAGCAGTTCTTC
V gene: TRBV28; D gene: NA; J gene: TRBJ2-7; CDR3 protein: CASSDRAYEQYF; CDR3 DNA: TGTGCCAGCAGCGACAGAGCCTACGAGCAGTACTTC
V gene: TRBV7-2; D gene: NA; J gene: TRBJ1-2; CDR3 protein: CASSLPGNYGYTF; CDR3 DNA: TGTGCCAGCAGCTTACCGGGGAACTATGGCTACACCTTC
V gene: TRBV27; D gene: TRBD1; J gene: TRBJ1-6; CDR3 protein: CASSPSPGQGDLPLHF; CDR3 DNA: TGTGCCAGCAGTCCCTCCCCGGGCCAGGGGGACTTGCCCCTCCACTTT
V gene: TRBV6-1; D gene: TRBD1; J gene: TRBJ1-3; CDR3 protein: CASSGRTGGGNTIYF; CDR3 DNA: TGTGCCAGCAGTGGTCGGACAGGGGGTGGAAACACCATATATTTT
V gene: TRBV28; D gene: NA; J gene: TRBJ2-2; CDR3 protein: CASKEQSTRELFF; CDR3 DNA: TGTGCCAGCAAGGAACAGAGCACGAGGGAGCTGTTTTTT
V gene: TRBV7-2; D gene: TRBD1; J gene: TRBJ2-2; CDR3 protein: CASSLWVQGAGTGELFF; CDR3 DNA: TGTGCCAGCAGCTTATGGGTACAGGGGGCGGGCACCGGGGAGCTGTTTTTT
V gene: TRBV5-5; D gene: NA; J gene: TRBJ2-1; CDR3 protein: CASSLAVAANEQFF; CDR3 DNA: TGTGCCAGCAGCTTGGCCGTAGCGGCCAATGAGCAGTTCTTC
V gene: TRBV6-1; D gene: TRBD1; J gene: TRBJ1-5; CDR3 protein: CASSEWTGRYSNQPQHF; CDR3 DNA: TGTGCCAGCAGTGAGTGGACAGGGCGGTATAGCAATCAGCCCCAGCATTTT
V gene: TRBV29-1; D gene: NA; J gene: TRBJ1-5; CDR3 protein: CIREAQPQHF; CDR3 DNA: TGCATACGTGAGGCTCAGCCCCAGCATTTT
V gene: TRBV5-1; D gene: TRBD1; J gene: TRBJ1-1; CDR3 protein: CASLGQGYTEAFF; CDR3 DNA: TGCGCCAGCCTGGGACAGGGGTATACTGAAGCTTTCTTT
V gene: TRBV28; D gene: NA; J gene: TRBJ2-5; CDR3 protein: CASSLLQGRGETQYF; CDR3 DNA: TGTGCCAGCAGTTTATTGCAGGGGAGAGGGGAGACCCAGTACTTC
V gene: TRBV27; D gene: TRBD2; J gene: TRBJ2-7; CDR3 protein: CASSPLGGGPFIEQYF; CDR3 DNA: TGTGCCAGCAGTCCCCTGGGGGGAGGGCCTTTTATAGAGCAGTACTTC
V gene: TRBV10-3; D gene: NA; J gene: TRBJ1-1; CDR3 protein: CAISAAGNTEAFF; CDR3 DNA: TGTGCCATCAGTGCGGCGGGTAACACTGAAGCTTTCTTT
V gene: TRBV6-5; D gene: TRBD1; J gene: TRBJ1-2; CDR3 protein: CASRRIQGDGYTF; CDR3 DNA: TGTGCCAGCAGACGGATACAGGGGGATGGCTACACCTTC
V gene: TRBV29-1; D gene: NA; J gene: TRBJ2-3; CDR3 protein: CSVEGEISSTDTQYF; CDR3 DNA: TGCAGCGTTGAAGGAGAGATCTCTAGCACAGATACGCAGTATTTT
V gene: TRBV6-1; D gene: TRBD1; J gene: TRBJ2-7; CDR3 protein: CASSDRDMRSYEQYF; CDR3 DNA: TGTGCCAGCAGCGACAGGGATATGCGCTCCTACGAGCAGTACTTC
V gene: TRBV29-1; D gene: TRBD2; J gene: TRBJ2-5; CDR3 protein: CSVGEAGQETQYF; CDR3 DNA: TGCAGCGTGGGGGAAGCGGGGCAAGAGACCCAGTACTTC
V gene: TRBV30; D gene: NA; J gene: TRBJ2-7; CDR3 protein: CAWSPLRGRYEQYF; CDR3 DNA: TGTGCCTGGAGCCCATTAAGGGGTCGGTACGAGCAGTACTTC
V gene: TRBV5-1; D gene: TRBD1; J gene: TRBJ1-5; CDR3 protein: CASSRGTGRLQPQHF; CDR3 DNA: TGCGCCAGCAGCCGCGGGACAGGGAGATTACAGCCCCAGCATTTT
V gene: TRBV28; D gene: TRBD1; J gene: TRBJ2-7; CDR3 protein: CASAPGQGISEQYF; CDR3 DNA: TGTGCCAGCGCTCCGGGACAGGGTATAAGCGAGCAGTACTTC
V gene: TRBV6-1; D gene: NA; J gene: TRBJ1-1; CDR3 protein: CASSKIPLEAFF; CDR3 DNA: TGTGCCAGCAGTAAAATTCCTCTTGAAGCTTTCTTT
V gene: TRBV28; D gene: NA; J gene: TRBJ1-1; CDR3 protein: CASSLNWGPGLNTEAFF; CDR3 DNA: TGTGCCAGCAGTTTGAATTGGGGGCCGGGACTGAACACTGAAGCTTTCTTT
V gene: TRBV19; D gene: TRBD2; J gene: TRBJ2-1; CDR3 protein: CASSTTSGSYNEQFF; CDR3 DNA: TGTGCCAGTAGTACTACTAGCGGGAGTTACAATGAGCAGTTCTTC
V gene: TRBV6-1; D gene: NA; J gene: TRBJ1-1; CDR3 protein: CASSNTANTEAFF; CDR3 DNA: TGTGCCAGCAGCAATACAGCGAACACTGAAGCTTTCTTT
V gene: TRBV6-1; D gene: TRBD2; J gene: TRBJ2-5; CDR3 protein: CASRRLASRQETQYF; CDR3 DNA: TGTGCCAGTAGGCGACTAGCGAGTCGCCAAGAGACCCAGTACTTC
V gene: TRBV15; D gene: NA; J gene: TRBJ1-6; CDR3 protein: CATSRDNNSPLHF; CDR3 DNA: TGTGCCACCAGCAGAGACAATAATTCACCCCTCCACTTT
V gene: TRBV28; D gene: NA; J gene: TRBJ2-7; CDR3 protein: CASSSQQGISEQYF; CDR3 DNA: TGTGCCAGCAGTTCCCAACAGGGAATCAGCGAGCAGTACTTC
V gene: TRBV5-6; D gene: NA; J gene: TRBJ1-2; CDR3 protein: CASSLGQGTGYTF; CDR3 DNA: TGTGCCAGCAGCTTGGGGCAGGGTACGGGCTACACCTTC
V gene: TRBV7-2; D gene: TRBD2; J gene: TRBJ2-3; CDR3 protein: CASSSGLVDTDTQYF; CDR3 DNA: TGTGCCAGCAGCTCGGGACTAGTCGACACAGATACGCAGTATTTT
V gene: TRBV13; D gene: NA; J gene: TRBJ2-3; CDR3 protein: CASSPQAITDTQYF; CDR3 DNA: TGTGCCAGCAGCCCCCAGGCGATCACAGATACGCAGTATTTT
V gene: TRBV5-1; D gene: TRBD1; J gene: TRBJ2-7; CDR3 protein: CASSSGTGEREQYF; CDR3 DNA: TGCGCCAGCAGCTCCGGGACAGGAGAAAGGGAGCAGTACTTC
V gene: TRBV19; D gene: NA; J gene: TRBJ2-6; CDR3 protein: CASGRRQGMTGANVLTF; CDR3 DNA: TGTGCCAGTGGAAGGAGGCAGGGGATGACTGGGGCCAACGTCCTGACTTTC
V gene: TRBV7-2; D gene: NA; J gene: TRBJ2-1; CDR3 protein: CASSPLGLAYNEQFF; CDR3 DNA: TGTGCCAGCAGCCCCCTGGGTTTAGCATATAATGAGCAGTTCTTC
V gene: TRBV13; D gene: TRBD1; J gene: TRBJ2-3; CDR3 protein: CASSYGTGGGDTQYF; CDR3 DNA: TGTGCCAGCAGCTATGGGACAGGGGGTGGAGATACGCAGTATTTT
V gene: TRBV5-1; D gene: TRBD1; J gene: TRBJ1-2; CDR3 protein: CASSSGTGGGYTF; CDR3 DNA: TGCGCCAGCAGCTCTGGGACAGGGGGTGGCTACACCTTC
V gene: TRBV4-2; D gene: TRBD2; J gene: TRBJ2-1; CDR3 protein: CASSQGLAIYNEQFF; CDR3 DNA: TGTGCCAGCAGCCAGGGACTAGCGATTTACAATGAGCAGTTCTTC
V gene: TRBV7-9; D gene: NA; J gene: TRBJ1-1; CDR3 protein: CASIGGPNTEAFF; CDR3 DNA: TGTGCCAGCATCGGGGGACCGAACACTGAAGCTTTCTTT